Each of the 16 T cell receptor beta chains below was sequenced from the same sample in a study of T-cell reconstitution after alpha-beta-depleted transplantation in children. Molecular barcoding with unique molecular identifiers was used for the TCRbeta library. TCRdb reprocessed the PCR reads via MiXCR and lists one record per CDR3 protein. The table lists approximately 1,000,000 distinct CDR3 sequences, about 30% of them singletons. The starting material was PBMCs, mostly from graft donor cells, obtained 360 days after TCRalphabeta/CD19-depleted stem cell transplant. These receptors all stem from a boy younger than two who had a stem cell transplant for SCID, so the T cells may come from the graft donor.

The sample holds a few counts of this clonotype. This chain connects TRBV7-7 to TRBJ2-5, with D perhaps TRBD2 (5 bases). Trimming took 1 base from V and 3 from J, leaving 12 bases between them. Germline CDR1 is SSHAT and CDR2 is FNYEAQ (reference sequence). The CDR3 loop spans 15 amino acids. The CDR3 region is CASSLVPSGKETQYF. In nucleotides, the CDR3 is TGTGCCAGCAGCTTAGTCCCGTCGGGAAAAGAGACCCAGTACTTC.

In its sample, this clonotype was seen a few times. The V gene is TRBV19, the J gene TRBJ1-5; no reliable D call. Trimming took 2 bases from V and 6 from J, leaving 8 bases between them. The CDR3 length is 13 residues. In germline, CDR1 is LNHDA, CDR2 SQIVND (reference sequence). CDR3 nucleotides: TGTGCCAGTAGTATAAAGGGCGGTCAGCCCCAGCATTTT. This gives the protein CASSIKGGQPQHF.

This chain uses TRBV7-6 with TRBJ2-2; the D is unclear. The CDR3 runs to 13 residues. The germline gives CDR1 SGHVS, CDR2 FNYEAQ. Deletions cut 6 bases from V and 8 bases from J, with 13 bases between. This CDR3 reads CASSPLLMGELFF. For the CDR3, the DNA is TGTGCCAGCAGTCCCCTATTGATGGGGGAGCTGTTTTTT.

The rearrangement uses TRBV7-3 and TRBJ1-3, with D unclear. Germline assignment: CDR1 SGHTA and CDR2 FQGTGA. There are 16 residues in the CDR3. The V gene lost 0 bases and the J gene lost 0 bases, with 9 bases spanning the gap. The CDR3 loop reads CASSLTGKGSGNTIYF. The CDR3 coding sequence is TGTGCCAGCAGCTTAACGGGCAAGGGCTCTGGAAACACCATATATTTT.

Many counts were recorded for this clonotype. The V call is TRBV29-1, the J call TRBJ2-2; no definite D call. Germline loops: CDR1 SQVTM, CDR2 ANQGSEA. This CDR3 has 15 amino acids. The V and J ends lost 5 bases and 3 bases respectively, with 16 bases between them. The CDR3 coding sequence is TGCAGCGTTCGGCCCGACAATGGATACACCGGGGAGCTGTTTTTT. Its translation: CSVRPDNGYTGELFF.

This rearrangement joins TRBV12-3 or TRBV12-4 to TRBJ1-2, with D tentatively TRBD1 (5 bases). The V and J ends lost 5 bases and 4 bases respectively, with 20 bases between them. This CDR3 comprises 16 residues. CDR3 sequence reads: CASSMGRREGSYGYTF. The CDR3 DNA is TGTGCCAGCAGTATGGGACGGAGGGAGGGCTCCTATGGCTACACCTTC.

This clonotype was counted many times. Here the CDR3 reads CASNASRNRDNYGYTF. Written as DNA, the CDR3 is TGTGCCAGCAACGCCTCTCGGAACAGAGATAACTATGGCTACACCTTC. The rearrangement joins TRBV25-1 to TRBJ1-2; D call uncertain. Germline loops: CDR1 MGHDK, CDR2 SYGVNS. There are 16 residues in the CDR3. V was pared by 7 bases and J by 1 base, with 19 bases between.

The CDR3 loop reads CSVGTTGPGGKAFF. The CDR3 nucleotides read TGCAGCGTTGGGACTACAGGCCCCGGCGGGAAAGCTTTCTTT. The chain is built from TRBV29-1 and TRBJ1-1, with D possibly being TRBD1 (5 bases). Germline V gene lookup returns CDR1 SQVTM and CDR2 ANQGSEA. The CDR3 loop spans 14 amino acids. V lost 4 bases, J lost 9 bases, and 21 bases lay in between.

The chain carries TRBV29-1 and TRBJ2-5; TRBD2 agrees at 11 bases. This CDR3 contains 15 residues. Trimming cost V 6 bases and J 9 bases; bases outside gene matches: 15. Looked up from germline, CDR1 is SQVTM and CDR2 is ANQGSEA. The CDR3 DNA reads TGCAGCGTCGAGACACTAGCGGGGGTTGTAGCGTCCCAGTACTTC. Its translation: CSVETLAGVVASQYF.

The genes are TRBV5-5 and TRBJ2-3; possibly TRBD2 for D (5 bases). Germline V gene sequence: CDR1 SGHKS, CDR2 YYEKEE (reference sequence). The length of the CDR3 is 15 residues. V lost 5 bases and J 2 bases, leaving 15 bases between the germline ends. CDR3 sequence: CASRVGDEVTDTQYF. CDR3 bases: TGTGCCAGCAGGGTCGGGGATGAGGTCACAGATACGCAGTATTTT.

The genes are TRBV15 and TRBJ2-3; TRBD2 agrees at 7 bases. The length of the CDR3 is 15 residues. V was pared by 4 bases and J by 4 bases, with 8 bases of the junction left unmatched. Germline V lookup: CDR1 LNHNV, CDR2 YYDKDF (reference sequence). In nucleotides, the CDR3 is TGTGCCACCAGCAAAGGGACTACCGGGGCAGATACGCAGTATTTT. Its protein is CATSKGTTGADTQYF.

DNA of the CDR3: TGTGCCAGCAGCTACACGACAGGGGCCGGGGAGCTGTTTTTT. Protein sequence: CASSYTTGAGELFF. The chain carries TRBV6-5 and TRBJ2-2; TRBD1 aligns across 8 bases. This CDR3 spans 14 amino acids. Per the germline V gene, CDR1 is MNHEY and CDR2 is SVGAGI. J was trimmed by 6 bases and V by 6 bases; bases with no gene match: 6.

This clonotype was counted between two and nine times. The chain is built from TRBV20-1 and TRBJ1-2, with D tentatively TRBD1 (5 bases). This CDR3 comprises 15 residues. V lost 6 bases and J lost 5, with 22 bases in between. The germline CDR1 and CDR2 sequences are DFQATT and SNEGSKA (reference sequence). CDR3 residues: CSARQSAPGRYGYTF. The DNA of the CDR3 is TGCAGTGCCAGACAGTCGGCCCCGGGCCGGTATGGCTACACCTTC.

This clonotype was observed a handful of times. The chain joins TRBV10-3 to TRBJ2-4, with 8 nucleotides matching TRBD1. The V gene end was trimmed by 2 bases and the J gene end by 4 bases; junction bases not matched to a gene: 4. The CDR3 is made up of 15 amino acids. Germline loops: CDR1 ENHRY, CDR2 SYGVKD. The DNA for the CDR3 is TGTGCCATCAGTGAGAACTGGACAGGGAAAAACATTCAGTACTTC. Translation: CAISENWTGKNIQYF.

The chain employs TRBV5-1 and TRBJ2-5; TRBD2 matches 13 bases. Germline loops: CDR1 SGHRS, CDR2 YFSETQ. The junction had 7 bases not matched to a gene; V was cut back by 4 bases and J by 4 bases. This CDR3 is built from 16 residues. The CDR3 bases are TGCGCCAGCAGCCTACGACTAGCGGGGGGAGGAGAGACCCAGTACTTC. It is translated as CASSLRLAGGGETQYF.

The V call is TRBV30, the J call TRBJ1-2, with 7 positions matching TRBD1. Trimming cost V 2 bases and J 4 bases; bases outside gene matches: 1. The CDR3 loop spans 12 amino acids. Germline assignment: CDR1 GTSNPN and CDR2 SVGIG (reference sequence). The CDR3 DNA reads TGTGCCTGGAGTCCAGGGGGCTATGGCTACACCTTC. Translation: CAWSPGGYGYTF.